This is a list of T cell receptor beta chains from one sample in a study of control samples from healthy donors and cancer patients. Profiled with immunoSEQ multiplex PCR; TCRdb holds only in-frame clones, not every one. Of some 120,000 clones listed, 87% are singletons. Sequencing was done on a sample of blood. The receptors originated from a man aged 35 to 55 in good health. The CDR3 runs from the conserved cysteine through the conserved F or W. A D gene is named only where the DNA matches it firmly. Rows may omit the clone size; those that give it use once, few, many or a size class.

size | D | J | V | DNA | CDR3
- | - | TRBJ1-6 | TRBV19 | TGTGCCAGTAGTATCCAGGCGAGCTCCTATAATTCACCCCTCCACTTT | CASSIQASSYNSPLHF
- | TRBD2 | TRBJ2-3 | TRBV20-1 | TGCAGTGCTAGTGGGATGACTAGCGGAAGCACAGATACGCAGTATTTT | CSASGMTSGSTDTQYF
- | TRBD1 | TRBJ2-1 | TRBV13 | TGTGCCAGCAGCTCGGACAGGGGCTACAATGAGCAGTTCTTC | CASSSDRGYNEQFF
- | - | TRBJ2-5 | TRBV29-1 | TGCAGCGTTCCGCTAAATAGACTAGGGCGGCAAGAGACCCAGTACTTC | CSVPLNRLGRQETQYF
- | TRBD2 | TRBJ2-5 | TRBV13 | TGTGCCAGCAGCCCCAAAGGCCAACTAGCGGGGGGAGAGGAGACCCAGTACTTC | CASSPKGQLAGGEETQYF
- | TRBD2 | TRBJ2-3 | TRBV30 | TGTGCCTGGAGTGTAACCCTAGCGGGGGGGTATTCTACGCAGTATTTT | CAWSVTLAGGYSTQYF
- | - | TRBJ1-1 | TRBV12-3/TRBV12-4 | TGTGCCAGCAGGAACGAGATGGGCACTGAAGCTTTCTTT | CASRNEMGTEAFF
once | - | TRBJ1-6 | TRBV30 | TGTGCCTGGAGTTCGGAAGGAATGCATTCACCCCTCCACTTT | CAWSSEGMHSPLHF
- | TRBD1 | TRBJ1-2 | TRBV7-2 | TGTGCCAGCAGTTCACAGGGGGTAACCTATGGCTACACCTTC | CASSSQGVTYGYTF
- | - | TRBJ2-5 | TRBV19 | TGTGCCAGTAGTATCGACAGTGCACAAGAGACCCAGTACTTC | CASSIDSAQETQYF
- | TRBD2 | TRBJ2-7 | TRBV4-3 | TGCGCCAGCAGCCAAGTCTATAGCGGGGCCGCCTACGAGCAGTACTTC | CASSQVYSGAAYEQYF
- | - | TRBJ2-3 | TRBV5-6 | TGTGCCAGCAGCTTGGGGGGGCCGGGAGATACGCAGTATTTT | CASSLGGPGDTQYF
- | - | TRBJ1-1 | TRBV5-1 | TGCGCCAGCAGCTTAGACCGGGACACTGAAGCTTTCTTT | CASSLDRDTEAFF
few | - | TRBJ1-2 | TRBV7-8 | TGTGCCAGCAGCTCACTGCCTGACTTAAACTATGGCTACACCTTC | CASSSLPDLNYGYTF
once | TRBD1 | TRBJ1-3 | TRBV19 | TGTGCCAGTACCCGAGGGGGCCTCTCTGGAAACACCATATATTTT | CASTRGGLSGNTIYF
few | TRBD1 | TRBJ2-1 | TRBV9 | TGTGCCAGCAGCGTTGGACAGGGGGCTGGTAATGAGCAGTTCTTC | CASSVGQGAGNEQFF
- | - | TRBJ1-1 | TRBV7-6 | TGTGCCAGCAGCTTAGAGGGGGGGACAAGAAATAGGTTGAACACTGAAGCTTTCTTT | CASSLEGGTRNRLNTEAFF
- | - | TRBJ2-7 | TRBV5-3 | TGTGCCCCGAAGGGCTATTACTACGAGCAGTACTTC | CAPKGYYYEQYF
- | TRBD1 | TRBJ1-2 | TRBV7-2 | TGTGCCAGCAGCTCGGGACAGTTCTATGGCTACACCTTC | CASSSGQFYGYTF
once | - | TRBJ1-1 | TRBV13 | TGTGCCAGCAGCCTAAGTAACGGGGGGAACACTGAAGCTTTCTTT | CASSLSNGGNTEAFF
- | - | TRBJ2-5 | TRBV30 | TGTGCCTGGAGTGTACCGCCGGACACCGAAGAGACCCAGTACTTC | CAWSVPPDTEETQYF
- | - | TRBJ1-6 | TRBV2 | TGTGCCAGCAGTGAGATACGGTCACCAGGTTCACCCCTCCACTTT | CASSEIRSPGSPLHF
- | - | TRBJ1-4 | TRBV10-3 | TGTGCCATCAGTCGGGAGCTAGCAACTAATGAAAAACTGTTTTTT | CAISRELATNEKLFF
- | - | TRBJ2-2 | TRBV10-3 | TGTGCCATCAGCCCAGGGTCCGGGGAGCTGTTTTTT | CAISPGSGELFF
- | - | TRBJ2-5 | TRBV21-1 | TGTGCCAGCAGCCACCTACAGGGGCAAGAGACCCAGTACTTC | CASSHLQGQETQYF
- | - | TRBJ1-1 | TRBV12-3/TRBV12-4 | TGTGCCAGCAGTTTTCTTAGTACTGAAGCTTTCTTT | CASSFLSTEAFF
- | - | TRBJ2-5 | TRBV7-7 | TGTGCCAGCAGCTTAGGGGCAGGCGTCTCCCAAGAGACCCAGTACTTC | CASSLGAGVSQETQYF
- | TRBD1 | TRBJ2-5 | TRBV7-8 | TGTGCCAGCAGCCGGGACAGGCAAGAGACCCAGTACTTC | CASSRDRQETQYF
- | - | TRBJ1-6 | TRBV4-3 | TGCGCCAGCAGCCAAGATGTGGCAGGGAGCTCCCCTATAAGCTCCTATAATTCACCCCTCCACTTT | CASSQDVAGSSPISSYNSPLHF
- | - | TRBJ1-2 | TRBV4-3 | TGCGCCAGCAGCCAAGACAGGGGATATAACTATGGCTACACCTTC | CASSQDRGYNYGYTF
- | - | TRBJ2-7 | TRBV6-6 | TGTGCCAGCAGTTACTCGGGACTCTCCTACGAGCAGTACTTC | CASSYSGLSYEQYF
- | TRBD1 | TRBJ1-3 | TRBV7-2 | TGTGCCAGCAGCTTCTTCAGGGGGAGCTCTGGAAACACCATATATTTT | CASSFFRGSSGNTIYF
- | - | TRBJ2-5 | TRBV5-8 | TGTGCCAGCAGCACTATAGGGGCGGGGCAAGAGACCCAGTACTTC | CASSTIGAGQETQYF
once | TRBD1 | TRBJ2-5 | TRBV5-4 | TGTGCCAGCAGCTTTCCTCTCGGGACAGGGGATGTCAGAGAGACCCAGTACTTC | CASSFPLGTGDVRETQYF
- | - | TRBJ1-2 | TRBV4-3 | TGCGCCAGCAGCCAAGATCGAAGTAGCTATGGCTACACCTTC | CASSQDRSSYGYTF
- | - | TRBJ1-1 | TRBV7-9 | TGTGCCAGCAGCTTTTCCAACAGGGCTGAAGCTTTCTTT | CASSFSNRAEAFF
- | TRBD1 | TRBJ2-6 | TRBV7-9 | TGTGCCAGCAACCATTGGACAGGGGTCGACTTTGGGGCCAACGTCCTGACTTTC | CASNHWTGVDFGANVLTF
- | - | TRBJ2-3 | TRBV6-5 | TGTGCCAGCAGGGGACGGGGGGCCTCTCTCGATACGCAGTATTTT | CASRGRGASLDTQYF
- | - | TRBJ1-1 | TRBV6-2/TRBV6-3 | TGTGCCAGCAGTTACTCGAGGGGGGCTCCGAAACCTTTCTTT | CASSYSRGAPKPFF
- | - | TRBJ1-2 | TRBV5-1 | TGCGCCAGCAGCTTGGCCTCCGGGAAGGGAAGCTATGGCTACACCTTC | CASSLASGKGSYGYTF
- | - | TRBJ1-2 | TRBV25-1 | TGTGCCAGCAAGGACTATGGCTACACCTTC | CASKDYGYTF
- | TRBD1 | TRBJ2-1 | TRBV9 | TGTGCCAGCGGAACAGGGGCTGAGCAGTTCTTC | CASGTGAEQFF
few | TRBD1 | TRBJ2-7 | TRBV24-1 | TGTGCCACCAGTGCCATAGAGTGGGACAGGTACTTC | CATSAIEWDRYF
- | - | TRBJ2-7 | TRBV6-5 | TGTGCCAGCAGTTACCGACGAACTATCCCACTGGGGGAGCAGTACTTC | CASSYRRTIPLGEQYF
- | - | TRBJ1-2 | TRBV11-2 | TGTGCCAGCAGCTTACGGGGGACCTATGGCTACACCTTC | CASSLRGTYGYTF
- | TRBD1 | TRBJ1-4 | TRBV5-1 | TGCGCCAGCAGCTCTTCAGGGGGGTGGGAAAAACTGTTTTTT | CASSSSGGWEKLFF
- | TRBD2 | TRBJ2-2 | TRBV7-9 | TGTGCCAGCAGCTTGAGACTAGCGGCGAACACCGGGGAGCTGTTTTTT | CASSLRLAANTGELFF
- | TRBD1 | TRBJ2-7 | TRBV18 | TGTGCCAGCTCAAACAGGGGGCTCAGCTCTGACGAGCAGTACTTC | CASSNRGLSSDEQYF
- | - | TRBJ2-2 | TRBV14 | TGTGCCAGCAGCCCCTGGGACTTGAACACCGGGGAGCTGTTTTTT | CASSPWDLNTGELFF
- | TRBD1 | TRBJ1-1 | TRBV7-2 | TGTGCCAGCACCCGGGACAGGGGATCGACTGAAGCTTTCTTT | CASTRDRGSTEAFF
few | TRBD1 | TRBJ1-6 | TRBV6-6 | TGTGCCAGCAGTTACGGGGACAGGGGGGGTTCACCCCTCCACTTT | CASSYGDRGGSPLHF